Each of the 5 T cell receptor beta chains below was sequenced from the same sample in a study of PD-L1 blockade in urothelial cancer. Documented time point: peripheral blood 6 weeks after treatment start. Clones were read by immunoSEQ multiplex PCR, and TCRdb kept only the in-frame ones, dropping some. The sample includes about 43,000 clones, about four fifths of them seen just once. Sequences were derived from PBMCs, sampled around atezolizumab (anti-PD-L1) treatment. These receptors all stem from a man in his 60s with urothelial cancer.

The chain recombines TRBV5-1 with TRBJ1-1; the D is unclear. CDR3 size: 13 residues. Per the germline V gene, CDR1 is SGHRS and CDR2 is YFSETQ. Trimming took off 6 bases at V and 0 bases at J, with 9 bases between the two ends. CDR3 nucleotide sequence: TGCGCCAGCAAGTCCGGGTTGAACACTGAAGCTTTCTTT. Protein: CASKSGLNTEAFF.

The chain links TRBV30 to TRBJ2-2; 9 bases align to TRBD2. The CDR3 runs 17 residues. From germline, CDR1 is GTSNPN and CDR2 SVGIG (reference sequence). V was pared by 0 bases and J by 4 bases, with 9 bases of the junction left unmatched. CDR3 residues: CAWSVPRGGAATGELFF. The CDR3 DNA follows: TGTGCCTGGAGTGTCCCTCGCGGGGGGGCTGCCACCGGGGAGCTGTTTTTT.

The chain joins TRBV7-2 to TRBJ1-2; D is unresolved. The CDR3 is 16 residues long. CDR1 SGHTA and CDR2 FQGNSA come from the germline V gene. V lost 5 bases and J 4 bases, leaving 20 bases between the germline ends. CDR3 nucleotides: TGTGCCAGCAGCCACAGCCATCGGAGGGATGCCTATGGCTACACCTTC. It codes for CASSHSHRRDAYGYTF.

The chain couples TRBV6-1 to TRBJ1-6; 7 bases match TRBD1. Germline V gene sequence: CDR1 MNHNS, CDR2 SASEGT. V lost 2 bases to trimming and J lost 10 bases; unmatched junction nucleotides: 5. This CDR3 is 14 amino acids long. The CDR3 coding sequence is TGTGCCAGCAGTGAACGACAGGGTAGCTCACCCCTCCACTTT. Translating it yields CASSERQGSSPLHF.

J is TRBJ2-7 and V is TRBV11-2; TRBD1 matches at 9 bases. V lost 6 bases, J lost 6 bases, and 12 bases stayed unmatched. The CDR3 runs to 15 residues. CDR1 and CDR2 (germline): SGHAT, FQNNGV. This chain's CDR3 is CASRLGGDRVVEQYF. Here the CDR3 DNA reads TGTGCCAGCAGGTTGGGGGGGGACAGGGTTGTCGAGCAGTACTTC.